This TCR beta chain was found in a study of shared clonotypes between healthy human individuals. Study background: CD4 naive and memory got three plates each, CD8 naive two, CD8 memory one.

Findings and caveats of the study: Relative to their counterparts shared across all four donors, non-shared clonotypes exhibited diminished generation probabilities. Inspection by rarefaction showed sorted-subset sequencing to be incomplete despite large depth.

It was across several immunoSEQ plates that each subset's genomic DNA was evenly split. The repertoire was sequenced with immunoSEQ multiplex PCR; TCRdb's copy has only in-frame clones and lacks some. The profile shows some 1,400,000 clones, roughly 96% of them singletons. This CDR3 comprises 16 residues. As concerns this clone: Its target is not known.

This clonotype originated in a man aged 25 to 40 in good health. V is TRBV21-1 and J is TRBJ1-3; the table assigns TRBD1, which was not confirmed against the DNA. TRBV21-1 is assigned pseudogene status. The sample consisted of naive CD4+ T cells sorted from blood. The subset was: CD45RA+ positively selected. DNA for the CDR3: TGTGCCAGCAGCAAAGCCAAGGGACAGTCTGGAAACACCATATATTTT. Translated: CASSKAKGQSGNTIYF.